These 27 T cell receptor beta chains share one sample of origin, sequenced in a study of STAT5B mutations in CD4+ large granular lymphocyte leukemia. This table comes from immunoSEQ multiplex PCR, and its TCRdb copy is limited to in-frame clones, with some not included. This sample yields about 34,000 clones, of which over 60% are seen a single time; roughly 6.9% belongs to the top ten. Sequencing was carried out using CD4+ T cells from blood buffy coats. These receptors were obtained from a human donor in good health.

V and J are TRBV6-4 and TRBJ1-3; 7 nucleotides match TRBD1. Trimming at V came to 8 bases and at J to 5 bases, leaving 6 bases not matched to a gene. The germline V gene encodes CDR1 MRHNA and CDR2 SNTAGT. The CDR3 has 13 residues. Here the CDR3 DNA reads TGTGCCAGCCCCCGGGACAGCCGAAACACCATATATTTT. Translating it yields CASPRDSRNTIYF.

This clone was detected once. V usage is TRBV7-2 and J usage is TRBJ2-5; D is possibly TRBD2 (5 bases). Germline V CDR1 and CDR2: SGHTA, FQGNSA. This CDR3 is 14 amino acids long. V dropped 1 base and J dropped 5 bases, with 11 bases sitting between them. The CDR3 bases are TGTGCCAGCAGCTTAGGAGGCGGGCTGGAGACCCAGTACTTC. Its translation: CASSLGGGLETQYF.

The gene calls are TRBV25-1 and TRBJ2-5, with 7 bases matching TRBD2. With 3 bases clipped from V and 4 bases from J, the junction kept 11 bases outside the gene matches. The germline V gene encodes CDR1 MGHDK and CDR2 SYGVNS. The CDR3 covers 16 residues. The CDR3 sequence: CASSEGGLAPGETQYF. The CDR3 region has the DNA TGTGCCAGCAGTGAGGGAGGGTTGGCCCCAGGAGAGACCCAGTACTTC.

This rearrangement joins TRBV5-6 to TRBJ2-7; no firm D call. The germline gives CDR1 SGHDT, CDR2 YYEEEE. This CDR3 has 15 amino acids. Trimming cost V 4 bases and J 3 bases, with 17 bases left between them. In nucleotides, the CDR3 is TGTGCCAGCAGCCGACGGGCAGCGTCGTTCTACGAGCAGTACTTC. As protein: CASSRRAASFYEQYF.

Regarding this clone: Within the sample, other DNA sequences also encode this same CDR3. This chain uses TRBV7-9 with TRBJ2-3, with D unresolved. The germline gives CDR1 SEHNR, CDR2 FQNEAQ (reference sequence). Trimming pared 5 bases from V and 0 bases from J, leaving 3 bases between. This CDR3 contains 12 residues. The CDR3 sequence: CASSLSTDTQYF. The CDR3 DNA reads TGTGCCAGCAGCCTTAGCACAGATACGCAGTATTTT.

This sequence joins TRBV7-9 and TRBJ1-2; D remains ambiguous. Between the trimmed V and J ends, which lost 4 bases and 4 bases, there was a span of 7 bases. The germline CDR1 and CDR2 sequences are SEHNR and FQNEAQ (reference sequence). This CDR3 region has 12 residues. CDR3 nucleotide sequence: TGTGCCAGCAGCTCCAGGCCCTATGGCTACACCTTC. Protein product: CASSSRPYGYTF. The whole variable domain, filled in from reference TRBV7-9 and TRBJ1-2, reads DTGVSQNPRHKITKRGQNVTFRCDPISEHNRLYWYRQTLGQGPEFLTYFQNEAQLEKSRLLSDRFSAERPKGSFSTLEIQRTEQGDSAMYLCASSSRPYGYTFGSGTRLTVV.

The V gene is TRBV5-1, the J gene TRBJ2-1; a weak D match, TRBD2 (5 bases). Germline CDR1 reads SGHRS; CDR2 reads YFSETQ. Deletions cut 0 bases from V and 1 base from J, with 8 bases between. This CDR3 is 15 amino acids long. This CDR3 is CASSLASRSYNEQFF. In DNA form, the CDR3 reads TGCGCCAGCAGCTTGGCTAGCCGGTCCTACAATGAGCAGTTCTTC.

The rearrangement links TRBV27 to TRBJ1-2; TRBD1 aligns across 11 bases. With 5 bases clipped from V and 3 bases from J, the junction kept 20 bases outside the gene matches. The CDR3 consists of 20 residues. Germline V gene lookup returns CDR1 MNHEY and CDR2 SMNVEV (reference sequence). The CDR3 coding sequence is TGTGCCAGCAGTCCTGCGGACCCGCGGACAGGGGGCGGCCCCTACTATGGCTACACCTTC. Translation: CASSPADPRTGGGPYYGYTF.

The chain recombines TRBV28 with TRBJ1-1; a weak D match, TRBD1 (5 bases). Germline V CDR1 and CDR2: MDHEN, SYDVKM. The CDR3 has 13 residues. The germline V and J ends were trimmed by 8 bases and 7 bases, with 17 bases remaining between them. The CDR3 sequence is CASVTPLRVEAFF. CDR3 bases: TGTGCCAGCGTCACACCACTCAGGGTTGAAGCTTTCTTT.

This clone showed up just once. V usage is TRBV5-1 and J usage is TRBJ2-7, with 10 bases lining up with TRBD2. V lost 2 bases to trimming and J lost 6 bases; unmatched junction nucleotides: 8. Germline V gene data show CDR1 as SGHRS and CDR2 as YFSETQ. This CDR3 spans 15 amino acids. The CDR3 DNA is TGCGCCAGCAGCTTAATTTCTAGCGGGAGCTCCGAGCAGTACTTC. This codes for CASSLISSGSSEQYF.

The chain has TRBV4-1 and TRBJ2-7; no clear D. Trimming pared 1 base from V and 0 bases from J, leaving 10 bases between. Germline V lookup: CDR1 MGHRA, CDR2 YSYEKL. This CDR3 comprises 15 residues. The CDR3 nucleotides are TGCGCCAGCAGCCAAGGTGTGGCGAGCTCCTACGAGCAGTACTTC. Protein sequence: CASSQGVASSYEQYF.

V is TRBV2 and J is TRBJ1-2; the D gene is possibly TRBD1 (6 bases). V was trimmed by 7 bases and J by 2 bases, leaving 11 bases between them. The CDR3 extends over 13 amino acids. Germline CDR1 SNHLY, CDR2 FYNNEI. As DNA, the CDR3 is TGTGCCAGCAAAACCGGACAGAACTATGGCTACACCTTC. Translation: CASKTGQNYGYTF.

The rearrangement links TRBV9 to TRBJ2-3, with TRBD2 matching 8 bases. The CDR3 totals 16 residues. CDR1 and CDR2 from the germline V gene are SGDLS and YYNGEE. With 3 bases clipped from V and 4 bases from J, the junction kept 10 bases outside the gene matches. The CDR3 spells CASSAISGTAADTQYF. The CDR3 DNA reads as TGTGCCAGCAGCGCCATTAGCGGGACCGCAGCAGATACGCAGTATTTT.

This chain joins TRBV5-1 and TRBJ2-2; 7 positions agree with TRBD2. The CDR3 spans 16 residues. Germline V gene lookup returns CDR1 SGHRS and CDR2 YFSETQ. V lost 3 bases to trimming and J lost 4 bases; unmatched junction nucleotides: 9. CDR3 sequence: CASSSQGLAGTGELFF. CDR3 bases: TGCGCCAGCAGCTCGCAGGGTTTAGCGGGCACCGGGGAGCTGTTTTTT. The full variable domain, in which reference TRBV5-1 and TRBJ2-2 provide the parts outside the CDR3, is KAGVTQTPRYLIKTRGQQVTLSCSPISGHRSVSWYQQTPGQGLQFLFEYFSETQRNKGNFPGRFSGRQFSNSRSEMNVSTLELGDSALYLCASSSQGLAGTGELFFGEGSRLTVL.

The chain combines TRBV7-8 with TRBJ2-7; maybe TRBD2 (5 bases). The V end lost 5 bases, the J end lost 6 bases, and 20 bases lay between the germline ends. From germline, CDR1 is SGHVS and CDR2 FQNEAQ. This CDR3 has 15 residues. The CDR3 nucleotides read TGTGCCAGCAGCCTACTAGGACTCTACCTAAGCGAGCAGTACTTC. The encoded protein is CASSLLGLYLSEQYF.

V gene TRBV5-5 combines with J gene TRBJ2-5; D remains ambiguous. Germline CDR1 is SGHKS and CDR2 is YYEKEE (reference sequence). The V gene lost 0 bases and the J gene lost 2 bases, with 5 bases spanning the gap. CDR3 length: 13 amino acids. In nucleotides, the CDR3 is TGTGCCAGCAGCTTGGTAGTACAAGAGACCCAGTACTTC. Translating it yields CASSLVVQETQYF.

The genes are TRBV2 and TRBJ1-2; D call uncertain. The CDR3 runs 12 residues. With 7 bases removed from V and 4 bases from J, the gap between germline ends came to 10 bases. The germline V gene encodes CDR1 SNHLY and CDR2 FYNNEI. CDR3 residues: CASKREGYGYTF. As DNA, the CDR3 is TGTGCCAGCAAAAGGGAGGGCTATGGCTACACCTTC.

This sequence joins TRBV5-6 and TRBJ2-5; the D is unclear. Trimming removed 0 bases from V and 3 bases from J, with 12 bases in between. This CDR3 is 15 amino acids long. Per the germline V gene, CDR1 is SGHDT and CDR2 is YYEEEE. The chain's CDR3 is CASSLGPGYEETQYF. The CDR3, as DNA: TGTGCCAGCAGCTTGGGACCTGGCTATGAAGAGACCCAGTACTTC.

This clone occurred a few times. The chain joins TRBV4-2 to TRBJ1-2; TRBD1 matches at 12 bases. J gave up 8 bases and V 1 base, and 5 bases lay outside the gene matches. Germline CDR1 is LGHNA and CDR2 is YNFKEQ. The CDR3 consists of 15 residues. The CDR3 coding sequence is TGTGCCAGCAGCCAAGCTCCCGGGACAGGGGGCGGCTACACCTTC. It translates to CASSQAPGTGGGYTF.

This clone was seen a few times. The rearrangement uses TRBV4-2 and TRBJ1-5, with a weak D call TRBD1 (6 bases). With 3 bases removed from V and 0 bases from J, the gap between germline ends came to 12 bases. There are 16 residues in the CDR3. Germline values: CDR1 LGHNA, CDR2 YNFKEQ. DNA for the CDR3: TGTGCCAGCAGCCATGGACAGCCTTATAGCAATCAGCCCCAGCATTTT. Translation gives CASSHGQPYSNQPQHF.

This chain links TRBV7-8 with TRBJ2-7, with D unresolved. CDR1 SGHVS and CDR2 FQNEAQ come from the germline V gene. Deletions cut 5 bases from V and 2 bases from J, with 10 bases between. The CDR3 runs to 13 residues. The CDR3 DNA follows: TGTGCCAGCAGCCCTCGGACGGCCTACGAGCAGTACTTC. Encoded protein: CASSPRTAYEQYF.

The genes are TRBV19 and TRBJ2-7; a weak D match, TRBD1 (5 bases). This CDR3 comprises 14 residues. Germline V gene data show CDR1 as LNHDA and CDR2 as SQIVND (reference sequence). V shed 6 bases and J shed 2 bases, with 14 bases lying between them. CDR3 region: CASSRNPGTYEQYF. CDR3 DNA: TGTGCCAGTAGCCGGAACCCAGGGACCTACGAGCAGTACTTC.

This sequence joins TRBV5-4 and TRBJ2-3, with TRBD2 matching over 8 bases. The CDR3 consists of 17 residues. Losses at the gene ends were 1 base for V and 5 bases for J; bases not matched to a gene: 12. Germline CDR1 is SGHNT and CDR2 is YYREEE (reference sequence). The CDR3 nucleotides are TGTGCCAGCAGCTTGCCGCGAACGGGGGGGGCAGGAGATACGCAGTATTTT. This codes for CASSLPRTGGAGDTQYF.

The chain employs TRBV7-6 and TRBJ2-6; D not certain. CDR3 length: 16 residues. Germline loops: CDR1 SGHVS, CDR2 FNYEAQ. Trimming took 4 bases from V and 1 from J, leaving 11 bases between them. Written as DNA, the CDR3 is TGTGCCAGCAGCTCCCCCGGTCTTTCTGGGGCCAACGTCCTGACTTTC. Residues: CASSSPGLSGANVLTF.

This clone has only a few counts. The identical CDR3 is also encoded by other nucleotide sequences in the sample. This chain connects TRBV7-2 to TRBJ1-5, with a tentative D call TRBD1 (5 bases). The ends were cut back, 3 bases at V and 9 bases at J, with 12 bases in the middle. The length of the CDR3 is 13 residues. From germline, CDR1 is SGHTA and CDR2 FQGNSA. CDR3 sequence reads: CASSFGEGLPQHF. The DNA for the CDR3 is TGTGCCAGCAGCTTTGGGGAGGGGCTGCCCCAGCATTTT.

The chain carries TRBV2 and TRBJ2-3; a weak D match, TRBD1 (5 bases). Trimming took 4 bases from V and 2 from J, leaving 10 bases between them. This CDR3 region has 14 residues. CDR1 SNHLY and CDR2 FYNNEI come from the germline V gene. The DNA of the CDR3 is TGTGCCAGCAGTGTCGTGACAGCCACAGATACGCAGTATTTT. It translates to CASSVVTATDTQYF.

The chain is built from TRBV29-1 and TRBJ1-4, with 8 bases identical to TRBD1. The V segment lost 2 bases and the J segment 9 bases; nucleotides outside the gene matches: 5. Looked up from germline, CDR1 is SQVTM and CDR2 is ANQGSEA. This CDR3 comprises 13 residues. As DNA, the CDR3 is TGCAGCGTTGAAAATCAGGGGGCTAAAAAACTGTTTTTT. This translates into CSVENQGAKKLFF. Combining the CDR3 with reference TRBV29-1 and TRBJ1-4 gives the whole variable domain SAVISQKPSRDICQRGTSLTIQCQVDSQVTMMFWYRQQPGQSLTLIATANQGSEATYESGFVIDKFPISRPNLTFSTLTVSNMSPEDSSIYLCSVENQGAKKLFFGSGTQLSVL.